The present T cell receptor (beta chain) was sequenced within a study of blood T cell repertoires in COVID-19. Sequenced by immunoSEQ multiplex PCR; TCRdb stores in-frame clones only, minus some. The data contain about 15,000 clones, roughly 80% of them singletons. Trimming cost V 2 bases and J 0 bases; bases outside gene matches: 2. Germline V gene sequence: CDR1 MNHEY, CDR2 SVGAGI. This CDR3 has 15 residues. The sequencing sample was made of peripheral blood. This TCR was sampled from a human donor in a cohort sampled during active COVID-19. J is TRBJ1-2 and V is TRBV6-5, with 8 bases aligning to TRBD1. The CDR3 protein is CASSYGTGANYGYTF. CDR3 DNA sequence: TGTGCCAGCAGTTACGGGACAGGAGCTAACTATGGCTACACCTTC.